This T cell receptor (beta chain) was retrieved from a study of early T cells in non-severe SARS-CoV-2 infection (dated by TCRdb to about 2021). Some background on the complete study: TCR sequencing used bulk RNA from unsorted whole blood, so alpha and beta chains could not be paired.

A case-control design nested within a healthcare worker cohort in London, UK, was used, with weekly nasopharyngeal swab PCR tests and blood sampling performed. Healthcare workers were recruited during the week of the UK lockdown, between 23 and 31 March 2020, and followed weekly for up to roughly 16 weeks. Library prep was done by 5' RACE. Sequencing used a NextSeq 500. In the TCR library protocol, unique molecular identifiers were attached to individual cDNA molecules to correct for PCR bias and sequencing error. TCR alpha and beta chains were both sequenced, and the abundances of alpha and beta sequences in each sample were closely correlated with each other. In the source study's methods: Decombinator V4 was used to perform V gene, J gene and CDR3 annotation of TCR sequences. TCRs were defined as expanded if a significant change between any two time points was detected under a Poisson model with p below 0.0001. Abundances of TCRs were expressed as counts per million after normalisation to the total number of TCRs sequenced in each sample. MAIT TCRs were defined by TRAV1-2 paired with TRAJ12, TRAJ20 or TRAJ33, and iNKT TCRs by TRAV10 paired with TRAJ18. VDJdb, accessed 1 November 2021, was searched for CMV, EBV and SARS-CoV-2 annotated TCRs, excluding TCRs annotated for multiple antigens. TCRdb applied fastp at Q25 and MiXCR to the public reads, then kept only in-frame beta chains. Rows with a matching CDR3 protein are joined into one entry that keeps the most common DNA and genes. These V and J calls derive from TCRdb rather than the authors' analysis. The sample table records about 34,000 distinct CDR3 sequences; roughly 6% of these occur just once. Approximately 7.6% of the sample is in the top ten clones.

This clonotype was detected many times. No antigen is known for it. Base quality data are lacking; no much larger clone is found one base away. The CDR3 sequence holds 17 residues, the cysteine and phenylalanine included. Of the read, only the CDR3 DNA is kept; its 51 bases are in frame from base 1. V is cut by 3 bases and J by 2 bases, and the space between the germline ends is 16 bases. The germline V gene yields KGHSH for CDR1 and LQKENI for CDR2. What the study reported, not specific to this receptor: VDJdb matching was skewed toward anti-spike CD8 responses and likely underestimated virus-specific expansions by missing private and CD4 specificities.

The source is an adult who was a healthcare worker with PCR-confirmed SARS-CoV-2 infection or an uninfected control (not recorded which). The sample consisted of whole blood. This sequence uses TRBV18 and TRBJ1-4, and the D gene may be TRBD1, 6 bases matching. CDR3 sequence: CASSPFKRGTTNEKLFF. The DNA reads TGTGCCAGCTCACCTTTTAAGAGGGGGACCACTAATGAAAAACTGTTTTTT.